Listed below are T cell receptor beta chains from one sample, sequenced in a study of blood T cell repertoires in COVID-19. TCRdb keeps only in-frame clones here, not all; method: immunoSEQ multiplex PCR. Here the sample spans around 100,000 clones, about 91% being singletons. The sequenced sample consisted of peripheral blood. The receptor set was obtained from a man aged 50 to 59 with acute or convalescent COVID-19. CDR3s include the opening cysteine and the closing phenylalanine or tryptophan. The order of the fields is V gene, clone size, D gene, J gene, CDR3 DNA, CDR3 protein. The D gene is left open where the match is weak. Expanded clones get a size class; other rows say once, few or many, or leave the size out.

V: TRBV7-2; size: .; D: .; J: TRBJ2-5; DNA: TGTGCCAGCAGCTCTAGGGGGTTAGAGACCCAGTACTTC; CDR3: CASSSRGLETQYF
V: TRBV11-3; size: .; D: .; J: TRBJ2-5; DNA: TGTGCCAGCAGCCCACGGACAGACAAAGAGACCCAGTACTTC; CDR3: CASSPRTDKETQYF
V: TRBV7-2; size: .; D: .; J: TRBJ2-7; DNA: TGTGCCAGCAGCTTACGGTCACAGGGCCCTCCCTACGAGCAGTACTTC; CDR3: CASSLRSQGPPYEQYF
V: TRBV15; size: .; D: TRBD1; J: TRBJ2-7; DNA: TGTGCCACCAGCAATCACCCGGGACAGATACCCTACGAGCAGTACTTC; CDR3: CATSNHPGQIPYEQYF
V: TRBV19; size: .; D: .; J: TRBJ1-4; DNA: TGTGCCAGTAGTATAGGGTCGGGGAAGTCTGAAAAACTGTTTTTT; CDR3: CASSIGSGKSEKLFF
V: TRBV6-5; size: .; D: TRBD2; J: TRBJ2-1; DNA: TGTGCCAGCAGTCTCGCCGGGGGGGAGCAGTTCTTC; CDR3: CASSLAGGEQFF
V: TRBV5-1; size: .; D: TRBD1; J: TRBJ2-7; DNA: TGCGCCAGCAGCCGACCGGGACAGGGGGGAGAGCAGTACTTC; CDR3: CASSRPGQGGEQYF
V: TRBV7-8; size: .; D: .; J: TRBJ2-1; DNA: TGTGCCAGCAGTCAAAACCCCCCAGGGGCGAGGATTGAGCAGTTCTTC; CDR3: CASSQNPPGARIEQFF
V: TRBV11-2; size: .; D: TRBD2; J: TRBJ2-1; DNA: TGTGCCAGCAGCTATACAGCGGGGGACTCCTACAATGAGCAGTTCTTC; CDR3: CASSYTAGDSYNEQFF
V: TRBV14; size: .; D: .; J: TRBJ1-1; DNA: TGTGCCAGCAGCCAGAACCTTGGGACAAATACTGAAGCTTTCTTT; CDR3: CASSQNLGTNTEAFF
V: TRBV5-1; size: .; D: .; J: TRBJ1-1; DNA: TGCGCCAGCAGCTTGGAGGCAGGGAACGTGAACACTGAAGCTTTCTTT; CDR3: CASSLEAGNVNTEAFF
V: TRBV3-1/TRBV3-2; size: once; D: .; J: TRBJ1-5; DNA: TGTGCCAGCAGCCAAGGGGGGGGTCCGGGGCCCCAGCATTTT; CDR3: CASSQGGGPGPQHF
V: TRBV24-1; size: once; D: TRBD2; J: TRBJ2-5; DNA: TGTGCCACCAGTGATTTGGGGACTAGCGGGGTGGAGACCCAGTACTTC; CDR3: CATSDLGTSGVETQYF
V: TRBV7-2; size: .; D: TRBD1; J: TRBJ1-5; DNA: TGTGCCAGCAGCCCAAGACAGGGGGCCGATCAGCCCCAGCATTTT; CDR3: CASSPRQGADQPQHF
V: TRBV4-3; size: .; D: .; J: TRBJ2-7; DNA: TGCGCCAGCAGCCAAGATTATTCGGCAGGGCTCTCCTACGAGCAGTACTTC; CDR3: CASSQDYSAGLSYEQYF
V: TRBV27; size: .; D: .; J: TRBJ1-5; DNA: TGTGCCAGCAGCTCAGGGGATAGCAATCAGCCCCAGCATTTT; CDR3: CASSSGDSNQPQHF
V: TRBV28; size: few; D: TRBD1; J: TRBJ1-2; DNA: TGTGCCAGCGGTACAGACAGGGGGCTGCAAACCTATGGCTACACCTTC; CDR3: CASGTDRGLQTYGYTF
V: TRBV7-2; size: .; D: .; J: TRBJ2-1; DNA: TGTGCCAGCAGCTCAAAGGTACTAGTTGTTAAGTGGGATGAGCAGTTCTTC; CDR3: CASSSKVLVVKWDEQFF
V: TRBV6-2/TRBV6-3; size: .; D: TRBD2; J: TRBJ2-7; DNA: TGTGCCAGCAGTCAGACGAGACTAGCTGGGGAGCAGTACTTC; CDR3: CASSQTRLAGEQYF
V: TRBV28; size: .; D: .; J: TRBJ1-3; DNA: TGTGCCAGCAGTTTAGCCGGGACACATAGCTCTGGAAACACCATATATTTT; CDR3: CASSLAGTHSSGNTIYF
V: TRBV4-3; size: .; D: .; J: TRBJ1-5; DNA: TGCGCCAGCAGCCAAGAGCAGGGAGGGAGCAATCAGCCCCAGCATTTT; CDR3: CASSQEQGGSNQPQHF
V: TRBV7-8; size: .; D: TRBD1; J: TRBJ2-7; DNA: TGTGCCAGCAGCCCCGGACAGGGTTATGAGCAGTACTTC; CDR3: CASSPGQGYEQYF
V: TRBV6-5; size: once; D: TRBD1; J: TRBJ2-1; DNA: TGTGCCAGCAGGCCGGACAGGGGATCCTACAATGAGCAGTTCTTC; CDR3: CASRPDRGSYNEQFF
V: TRBV11-2; size: once; D: .; J: TRBJ2-1; DNA: TGTGCCAGCAGCACCTTTGACAGTGGAGGGAATGAGCAGTTCTTC; CDR3: CASSTFDSGGNEQFF
V: TRBV6-5; size: .; D: TRBD1; J: TRBJ2-7; DNA: TGTGCCAGCAGTTACACGGGACAGGGGGCCGAGCAGTACTTC; CDR3: CASSYTGQGAEQYF
V: TRBV15; size: .; D: TRBD2; J: TRBJ2-3; DNA: TGTGCCACCAGCAGAGAAAGGCCAGCGGGGGTAGCAGATACGCAGTATTTT; CDR3: CATSRERPAGVADTQYF
V: TRBV5-1; size: .; D: .; J: TRBJ2-1; DNA: TGCGCCAGCAGCTTGAGCGTCTACAATGAGCAGTTCTTC; CDR3: CASSLSVYNEQFF
V: TRBV6-5; size: .; D: TRBD1; J: TRBJ1-1; DNA: TGTGCCAGCGGACCTAAGGGACAGGGCATCACTGAAGCTTTCTTT; CDR3: CASGPKGQGITEAFF
V: TRBV25-1; size: .; D: TRBD1; J: TRBJ2-7; DNA: TGTGCCAGCAGTACCCGGGACAGGGGCAGCAGCCACGAGCAGTACTTC; CDR3: CASSTRDRGSSHEQYF
V: TRBV7-2; size: .; D: TRBD1; J: TRBJ1-1; DNA: TGTGCCAGCAGCTTAGTAGGGCCAGGGGGCGCGGCGACTGAAGCTTTCTTT; CDR3: CASSLVGPGGAATEAFF
V: TRBV18; size: once; D: .; J: TRBJ1-1; DNA: TGTGCCAGCTCACCAAACTCTCGACAGGCGGAAGGGATCTTT; CDR3: CASSPNSRQAEGIF
V: TRBV7-8; size: .; D: TRBD1; J: TRBJ1-1; DNA: TGTGCCAGCAGCGTCGGGACAGGGGTCCCTGAAGCTTTCTTT; CDR3: CASSVGTGVPEAFF
V: TRBV5-1; size: .; D: .; J: TRBJ2-2; DNA: TGCGCCAGCAGCTTGGCAAACACAGGGACCACCGGGGAGCTGTTTTTT; CDR3: CASSLANTGTTGELFF
V: TRBV10-2; size: .; D: TRBD1; J: TRBJ2-3; DNA: TGCGCCACCCGGGACAGGGGCACAGATACGCAGTATTTT; CDR3: CATRDRGTDTQYF
V: TRBV2; size: .; D: .; J: TRBJ1-4; DNA: TGTGCCAGCAGTGAAAGATTCGAGGGTGAAAAACTGTTTTTT; CDR3: CASSERFEGEKLFF
V: TRBV19; size: few; D: .; J: TRBJ1-1; DNA: TGTGCCAGTAGTATTCCCTCTGGGGCCCCCGACACTGAAGCTTTCTTT; CDR3: CASSIPSGAPDTEAFF
V: TRBV3-1/TRBV3-2; size: .; D: TRBD1; J: TRBJ1-4; DNA: TGTGCCAGCAGCTACTACAGGGGATCTAATGAAAAACTGTTTTTT; CDR3: CASSYYRGSNEKLFF
V: TRBV10-3; size: .; D: .; J: TRBJ2-3; DNA: TGTGCCATCAGCGGTCTCTCCGGACTTGGAGATACGCAGTATTTT; CDR3: CAISGLSGLGDTQYF
V: TRBV14; size: .; D: .; J: TRBJ2-7; DNA: TGTGCCAGCAGCCAAGGACAAATTGCCTACGAGCAGTACTTC; CDR3: CASSQGQIAYEQYF
V: TRBV7-2; size: .; D: TRBD1; J: TRBJ2-7; DNA: TGTGCCAGCAGCTTAGCATTCCGGGACAGGGGTTCTGGTGAGCAGTACTTC; CDR3: CASSLAFRDRGSGEQYF
V: TRBV19; size: .; D: TRBD1; J: TRBJ2-7; DNA: TGTGCCAGTAGTATGGCGGACAGGGTCCCTGGGGAGCAGTACTTC; CDR3: CASSMADRVPGEQYF
V: TRBV6-1; size: few; D: .; J: TRBJ2-1; DNA: TGTGCCAGCAGTGAAATTAAGGAGGATGAGCAGTTCTTC; CDR3: CASSEIKEDEQFF
V: TRBV7-7; size: .; D: .; J: TRBJ1-1; DNA: TGTGCCAGCAGCATCACACGGGGAACTGAAGCTTTCTTT; CDR3: CASSITRGTEAFF
V: TRBV19; size: .; D: .; J: TRBJ1-1; DNA: TGTGCCAGTACCGGACAGAAGCATTACACTGAAGCTTTCTTT; CDR3: CASTGQKHYTEAFF
V: TRBV7-3; size: .; D: TRBD2; J: TRBJ2-3; DNA: TGTGCCAGCAGCTTAGGTGGCGGGGGGAGCACAGATACGCAGTATTTT; CDR3: CASSLGGGGSTDTQYF
V: TRBV19; size: once; D: .; J: TRBJ2-1; DNA: TGTGCCAGTAGTAAGGAGGCGGGTTCCTACAATGAGCAGTTCTTC; CDR3: CASSKEAGSYNEQFF
V: TRBV5-1; size: .; D: TRBD2; J: TRBJ2-2; DNA: TGCGCCAGCAGCGAGAATAGCGGGGGAGCTAACACCGGGGAGCTGTTTTTT; CDR3: CASSENSGGANTGELFF
V: TRBV28; size: once; D: .; J: TRBJ2-7; DNA: TGTGCCTCCACGACCGCCGGCTTGGGGGGCGAGCAGTACTTC; CDR3: CASTTAGLGGEQYF
V: TRBV18; size: .; D: TRBD1; J: TRBJ2-7; DNA: TGTGCCAGCTCTAATCTAGAAACGGGACAGGGCTTTTACGAGCAGTACTTC; CDR3: CASSNLETGQGFYEQYF
V: TRBV3-1/TRBV3-2; size: .; D: TRBD1; J: TRBJ2-1; DNA: TGTGCCAGCAGCCAGCCGGGACAGGGCCAGAGCTCCTACAATGAGCAGTTCTTC; CDR3: CASSQPGQGQSSYNEQFF
V: TRBV11-2; size: .; D: .; J: TRBJ1-5; DNA: TGTGCCAGCAGCGGATCGGGGGGGGCGATCAATCAGCCCCAGCATTTT; CDR3: CASSGSGGAINQPQHF
V: TRBV7-9; size: .; D: TRBD1; J: TRBJ1-6; DNA: TGTGCCAGCAGCCTGGGACAGTCTAATTCACCCCTCCACTTT; CDR3: CASSLGQSNSPLHF
V: TRBV30; size: .; D: .; J: TRBJ1-1; DNA: TGTGCCTGGAATTGGGATGGTAGGGGCACTGAAGCTTTCTTT; CDR3: CAWNWDGRGTEAFF
V: TRBV6-2/TRBV6-3; size: .; D: .; J: TRBJ1-2; DNA: TGTGCCAGCAGTTCCGGCGGATCCGACTATGGCTACACCTTC; CDR3: CASSSGGSDYGYTF
V: TRBV5-1; size: .; D: TRBD1; J: TRBJ2-1; DNA: TGCGCCAGCAGCTCTGGGACAGTCTCCTACAATGAGCAGTTCTTC; CDR3: CASSSGTVSYNEQFF